One sample yielded the 11 T cell receptor beta chains listed below, sequenced in a study of blood T cell repertoires in COVID-19. Assay: immunoSEQ multiplex PCR; the TCRdb copy retains only in-frame clones and omits some. This table has approximately 330,000 clones, around nine tenths appearing once. The sequencing input was peripheral blood. The receptors come from a woman aged 50 to 60 with active or convalescent COVID-19.

The chain carries TRBV19 and TRBJ2-7; TRBD1 matches 7 bases. Germline CDR1 LNHDA, CDR2 SQIVND (reference sequence). The CDR3 covers 13 residues. The junction had 2 bases not matched to a gene; V was cut back by 4 bases and J by 2 bases. CDR3 in amino acids: CASSKGGPYEQYF. CDR3 bases: TGTGCCAGTAGTAAAGGGGGCCCCTACGAGCAGTACTTC. Variable domain in full (rest from reference TRBV19 and TRBJ2-7): DGGITQSPKYLFRKEGQNVTLSCEQNLNHDAMYWYRQDPGQGLRLIYYSQIVNDFQKGDIAEGYSVSREKKESFPLTVTSAQKNPTAFYLCASSKGGPYEQYFGPGTRLTVT.

The chain employs TRBV12-5 and TRBJ2-5; possible D gene TRBD1, 5 bases. Trimming left V 1 base short and J 2 bases short, with 5 bases between. The CDR3 covers 13 residues. From germline, CDR1 is LGHNT and CDR2 FRNRAP. CDR3 nucleotides: TGTGCTAGTGGTTTGGCAGGGCAAGAGACCCAGTACTTC. The encoded protein is CASGLAGQETQYF.

This clone was seen a few times. V is TRBV6-5 and J is TRBJ1-5; D is undetermined. CDR1 MNHEY and CDR2 SVGAGI come from the germline V gene. V was trimmed by 1 base and J by 4 bases, leaving 5 bases between them. The CDR3 sequence is 13 residues long. DNA of the CDR3: TGTGCCAGCAGTTACTTCCAAAATCAGCCCCAGCATTTT. Encoded protein: CASSYFQNQPQHF.

The CDR3 reads CASSLLAGTVLPGELFF. The CDR3 DNA is TGTGCCAGCAGTCTCCTGGCCGGGACAGTCCTTCCCGGGGAGCTGTTTTTT. The chain carries TRBV11-2 and TRBJ2-2; 7 nucleotides match TRBD1. J was trimmed by 6 bases and V by 6 bases; bases with no gene match: 16. Germline V CDR1 and CDR2: SGHAT, FQNNGV. This CDR3 spans 17 amino acids.

The rearrangement joins TRBV5-6 to TRBJ2-7; D possibly corresponds to TRBD1 (6 bases). Germline V CDR1 and CDR2: SGHDT, YYEEEE. This CDR3 has 13 residues. V gave up 4 bases and J gave up 6 bases, with 14 bases separating them. This CDR3 is CASSVLVGAEQYF. As DNA, the CDR3 is TGTGCCAGCAGCGTGCTAGTGGGGGCCGAGCAGTACTTC. Combining the CDR3 with reference TRBV5-6 and TRBJ2-7 gives the whole variable domain DAGVTQSPTHLIKTRGQQVTLRCSPKSGHDTVSWYQQALGQGPQFIFQYYEEEERQRGNFPDRFSGHQFPNYSSELNVNALLLGDSALYLCASSVLVGAEQYFGPGTRLTVT.

The rearrangement uses TRBV6-1 and TRBJ1-4; D might be TRBD1 (6 bases). V lost 2 bases, J lost 0 bases, and 16 bases lay in between. Germline CDR1 and CDR2: MNHNS and SASEGT. This CDR3 comprises 18 residues. For the CDR3, the DNA is TGTGCCAGCAGTGAACTTATAGGGGGTTGGGCAACTAATGAAAAACTGTTTTTT. Encoded protein: CASSELIGGWATNEKLFF.

This chain joins TRBV7-3 and TRBJ1-1, with TRBD1 as a possible D gene (6 bases). Germline lookup yields CDR1 SGHTA and CDR2 FQGTGA. CDR3 length: 15 residues. Trimming removed 1 base from V and 4 bases from J, with 13 bases in between. CDR3 sequence: CASSLRGPPTTEAFF. CDR3 coding DNA: TGTGCCAGCAGCTTAAGGGGGCCCCCAACCACTGAAGCTTTCTTT.

V gene TRBV7-3 combines with J gene TRBJ2-1, with 10 positions matching TRBD2. J was trimmed by 4 bases and V by 2 bases; bases with no gene match: 2. CDR1 is SGHTA, CDR2 FQGTGA, per germline. There are 15 residues in the CDR3. CDR3 region: CASSLGLADYNEQFF. Written as DNA, the CDR3 is TGTGCCAGCAGCTTAGGACTAGCGGATTACAATGAGCAGTTCTTC.

The chain employs TRBV30 and TRBJ1-2, with 7 bases aligning to TRBD1. The CDR3 extends over 17 amino acids. Germline CDR1 and CDR2: GTSNPN and SVGIG (reference sequence). V lost 1 base to trimming and J lost 5 bases; unmatched junction nucleotides: 16. CDR3 nucleotides: TGTGCCTGGAGTGATCATAGGGCGAGACAGGGAAATTATGGCTACACCTTC. Its translation is CAWSDHRARQGNYGYTF.

The J gene is TRBJ2-3, the V gene TRBV10-2; TRBD2 agrees at 7 bases. From germline, CDR1 is WSHSY and CDR2 SAAADI. This CDR3 contains 16 residues. After removal of 4 bases from V and 0 bases from J, the junction contained 7 bases not matched to a gene. DNA for the CDR3: TGCGCCAGCAGTGGAGGGCGGGGGTCTAGCACAGATACGCAGTATTTT. This gives the protein CASSGGRGSSTDTQYF.

This chain connects TRBV7-9 to TRBJ2-5; TRBD2 matches at 7 bases. Trimming at V came to 1 base and at J to 3 bases, leaving 14 bases not matched to a gene. The germline V gene encodes CDR1 SEHNR and CDR2 FQNEAQ (reference sequence). This CDR3 region has 18 residues. CDR3: CASSLGPPGGRGEETQYF. The CDR3 DNA reads as TGTGCCAGCAGCTTAGGGCCGCCGGGGGGTCGCGGGGAAGAGACCCAGTACTTC.